The next 12 T cell receptor beta chains were all read from a single sample in a study of glioma-infiltrating T cells. TCR alpha and beta CDR3 regions were amplified from RNA using iRepertoire nested multiplex PCR. Each CDR3 protein is one row after TCRdb ran MiXCR on the multiplex PCR reads. The table lists approximately 190,000 distinct CDR3 sequences, over 25% of them singletons. The sequenced sample was glioma tissue, nonneoplastic brain tissue, or PBMCs (not recorded which). These receptors originate from a human donor with low-grade glioma or glioblastoma, undergoing nonglioma brain surgery, or in good health (not recorded which).

This clonotype was seen repeatedly, ten times or more. The chain is built from TRBV6-1 and TRBJ2-2, with D unclear. The V end lost 1 base, the J end lost 1 base, and 7 bases lay between the germline ends. The V gene's germline CDR1 is MNHNS and CDR2 SASEGT. The CDR3 runs 15 residues. CDR3 sequence reads: CASSEGRLNTGELFF. For the CDR3, the DNA is TGTGCCAGCAGTGAAGGTCGGCTGAACACCGGGGAGCTGTTTTTT.

This clonotype has only a few counts. This chain uses TRBV7-2 with TRBJ2-4; D gene ambiguous. This CDR3 comprises 13 residues. V lost 1 base and J 5 bases, leaving 6 bases between the germline ends. CDR1 is SGHTA and CDR2 is FQGNSA in the germline V gene. CDR3 DNA sequence: TGTGCCAGCAGCTTAGGTCGGGAAAACATTCAGTACTTC. Its translation: CASSLGRENIQYF.

This clonotype came up many times. This chain joins TRBV5-1 and TRBJ2-3; D gene uncertain. The CDR3 has 13 residues. From germline, CDR1 is SGHRS and CDR2 YFSETQ. V dropped 2 bases and J dropped 4 bases, with 8 bases sitting between them. The CDR3 loop reads CASSFEVSDTQYF. The CDR3 nucleotides read TGCGCCAGCAGCTTCGAGGTTTCAGATACGCAGTATTTT.

Ten or more counts support this clonotype. The chain has TRBV4-1 and TRBJ1-5; possibly TRBD1 for D (5 bases). Germline CDR1 and CDR2: MGHRA and YSYEKL. Trimming left V 2 bases short and J 6 bases short, with 11 bases between. This CDR3 is built from 14 residues. The CDR3 DNA is TGCGCCAGCAGCCAACCGGGGGGAAGTCAGCCCCAGCATTTT. As protein: CASSQPGGSQPQHF.

This clonotype was observed a handful of times. The chain joins TRBV19 to TRBJ1-5; 8 bases match TRBD1. CDR1 and CDR2 (germline): LNHDA, SQIVND (reference sequence). J lost 4 bases, V lost 1 base, and 6 bases had no gene match. The CDR3 length is 16 residues. DNA for the CDR3: TGTGCCAGTAGTATAGGGACAGGGCGCGGTAATCAGCCCCAGCATTTT. Translating gives CASSIGTGRGNQPQHF.

This clonotype was counted ten times or more. This chain joins TRBV7-2 and TRBJ2-7, with TRBD1 as a possible D gene (6 bases). This CDR3 has 14 residues. Germline V gene sequence: CDR1 SGHTA, CDR2 FQGNSA. The germline V and J ends were trimmed by 2 bases and 3 bases, with 11 bases remaining between them. This CDR3 reads CASSLRTGRYEQYF. The CDR3 bases are TGTGCCAGCAGCTTAAGAACAGGGCGCTACGAGCAGTACTTC.

In this sample, this clonotype turned up many times. The V call is TRBV27, the J call TRBJ2-1, with TRBD2 as a possible D gene (6 bases). This CDR3 spans 15 amino acids. Trimming left V 4 bases short and J 10 bases short, with 20 bases between. CDR1 is MNHEY, CDR2 SMNVEV, per germline (reference sequence). DNA for the CDR3: TGTGCCAGCAGTTGGGCGACTAGTTTCTTCGGAGAGCAGTTCTTC. This encodes CASSWATSFFGEQFF.

This clonotype was counted many times. The rearrangement joins TRBV10-3 to TRBJ2-1; 9 nucleotides agree with TRBD2. This CDR3 region has 18 residues. Germline CDR1 ENHRY, CDR2 SYGVKD. With V trimmed by 2 bases and J by 5 bases, 13 bases remained unmatched. CDR3 in DNA: TGTGCCATCAGTGAGCATAGCGGGAGAGATGTGGGGAACAATGAGCAGTTCTTC. It is translated as CAISEHSGRDVGNNEQFF.

This chain joins TRBV4-2 and TRBJ1-2, with unresolved D. Trimming removed 5 bases at V and 0 bases at J, with 22 bases between. Germline CDR1 is LGHNA and CDR2 is YNFKEQ. The CDR3 length is 18 residues. CDR3 bases: TGTGCCAGCAGCGCTAGAAGGCCCCAATCTGTCACTAACTATGGCTACACCTTC. Translation: CASSARRPQSVTNYGYTF.

This clonotype was counted at least ten times. The chain uses TRBV19 and TRBJ2-7; 10 positions agree with TRBD2. Looked up from germline, CDR1 is LNHDA and CDR2 is SQIVND (reference sequence). V shed 3 bases and J 5 bases; nucleotides not matched to a gene: 4. The CDR3 consists of 14 residues. For the CDR3, the DNA is TGTGCCAGTAGTATCCCGGGACTAGCGAACGAGCAGTACTTC. This codes for CASSIPGLANEQYF.

This clonotype occurred many times. V gene TRBV7-2 combines with J gene TRBJ2-7, with a possible D match to TRBD1 (6 bases). The CDR3 loop spans 13 amino acids. The ends were cut back, 1 base at V and 3 bases at J, with 7 bases in the middle. Germline V gene lookup returns CDR1 SGHTA and CDR2 FQGNSA. CDR3 amino acids: CASSLVDSYEQYF. In DNA, the CDR3 is TGTGCCAGCAGCTTAGTGGACAGCTACGAGCAGTACTTC.

The table lists this clonotype with a few counts. The chain links TRBV9 to TRBJ1-2, with D perhaps matching TRBD1 (6 bases). With 4 bases removed from V and 8 bases from J, the gap between germline ends came to 21 bases. The CDR3 contains 15 residues. Germline assignment: CDR1 SGDLS and CDR2 YYNGEE. The chain's CDR3 is CASSPLGGGIDGYTF. The CDR3, as DNA: TGTGCCAGCAGCCCCCTCGGAGGGGGAATTGACGGCTACACCTTC.